This T cell receptor (beta chain) was profiled in a study of human T cells and chemical hapten exposure. General observations from the study: All donors were alopecia patients, so their immunity may differ from that of healthy people.

It was the library that attached unique molecular identifiers to individual cDNA molecules. TCRdb re-derived calls from the RACE reads in MiXCR, one entry per CDR3 protein. The sample consists of 80,000 or so distinct CDR3 sequences, around 10% of them appearing once. Time point described: patch test 1, 2 weeks after DPC sensitization. As to treatment: therapeutic diphenylcyclopropenone sensitization with weekly scalp DPC. Regarding this clonotype: The antigen remains unidentified.

Trimming at V came to 5 bases and at J to 6 bases, leaving 9 bases not matched to a gene. The CDR3 runs to 15 residues. Germline CDR1 and CDR2: LNHDA and SQIVND (reference sequence). The source of this sequence is a woman aged 45-59 years with alopecia areata. Some clones in this sample may be carry-over from other donors' samples. The material was whole blood, obtained in connection with sensitization to the hapten diphenylcyclopropenone (DPC). The chain employs TRBV19 and TRBJ2-7, with 11 bases aligning to TRBD2. The CDR3: CASSDSGLAVSEQYF. CDR3 nucleotides: TGTGCCAGTAGTGATTCGGGACTAGCGGTTTCCGAGCAGTACTTC.